Below, 5 T cell receptor beta chains from the same sample are listed, as sequenced in a study of T cells in Graves' hyperthyroidism and ophthalmopathy. TCR beta CDR3 regions were amplified from RNA transcripts. Using the HTBI primer set, a first-round RT-PCR was run on the TCR CDR3. TCRdb processed the multiplex PCR reads anew with MiXCR; each CDR3 protein has one entry. The repertoire includes about 250,000 distinct CDR3 sequences, approximately 21% of them detected once, and under 65% sits in the top ten. Sequencing used blood. These receptors all come from a man aged 30 to 45 with Graves' ophthalmopathy.

Details on this clonotype: This could be a read error, since a much larger clone is one nucleotide away. This sequence joins TRBV11-1 and TRBJ2-1; 9 nucleotides agree with TRBD2. The V and J ends lost 5 bases and 7 bases, in that order; junction bases with no gene match: 6. The CDR3 is 14 amino acids. The germline V gene encodes CDR1 SGHAT and CDR2 FQDESV (reference sequence). The CDR3 DNA reads as TGTGCCAGCAGCCGTAGCGGGAGTGGGAATGAGCAGTTCTTC. Translation gives CASSRSGSGNEQFF.

In its sample, this clonotype was seen a few times. The CDR3 DNA reads as TGTGCCAGCAGAGAAATGCGGGGACGCGAAGAGACCCAGTACTTC. Protein: CASREMRGREETQYF. V and J are TRBV6-2 or TRBV6-3 and TRBJ2-5; D may be TRBD2 (6 bases). Trimming shortened V by 6 bases and J by 3 bases, and 17 bases separated the two germline ends. This CDR3 has 15 amino acids. CDR1 is MNHEY and CDR2 is SVGEGT in the germline V gene.

This clonotype was picked up a small number of times. V gene TRBV29-1 combines with J gene TRBJ2-1; 10 nucleotides align to TRBD2. The germline V gene has CDR1 SQVTM and CDR2 ANQGSEA. The J segment lost 7 bases and the V segment lost 1 base, leaving 4 bases of the junction unmatched. The CDR3 runs 14 residues. This CDR3 is CSVEVQAGGNEQFF. Written as DNA, the CDR3 is TGCAGCGTTGAAGTACAAGCGGGAGGGAATGAGCAGTTCTTC.

This clonotype was found many times. This rearrangement joins TRBV11-3 to TRBJ2-5; D gene unclear. This CDR3 spans 15 amino acids. Germline V lookup: CDR1 SGHNT, CDR2 YENEEA. The V end lost 0 bases, the J end lost 1 base, and 9 bases lay between the germline ends. CDR3 coding DNA: TGTGCCAGCAGCTTAGACATTGGGTTCCAAGAGACCCAGTACTTC. Protein: CASSLDIGFQETQYF. The complete variable domain, with remaining parts taken from reference TRBV11-3 and TRBJ2-5, reads EAGVVQSPRYKIIEKKQPVAFWCNPISGHNTLYWYLQNLGQGPELLIRYENEEAVDDSQLPKDRFSAERLKGVDSTLKIQPAELGDSAVYLCASSLDIGFQETQYFGPGTRLLVL.

The rearrangement joins TRBV29-1 to TRBJ2-5; D may be TRBD1 or TRBD2 (5 bases each). Germline CDR1 is SQVTM and CDR2 is ANQGSEA. The CDR3 has 14 amino acids. Between the trimmed V and J ends, which lost 7 bases and 7 bases, there was a span of 22 bases. CDR3 residues: CSGVRDPLWGTQYF. CDR3 nucleotides: TGCAGCGGCGTCCGGGACCCATTGTGGGGGACCCAGTACTTC. The full variable domain, in which reference TRBV29-1 and TRBJ2-5 provide the parts outside the CDR3, is SAVISQKPSRDICQRGTSLTIQCQVDSQVTMMFWYRQQPGQSLTLIATANQGSEATYESGFVIDKFPISRPNLTFSTLTVSNMSPEDSSIYLCSGVRDPLWGTQYFGPGTRLLVL.